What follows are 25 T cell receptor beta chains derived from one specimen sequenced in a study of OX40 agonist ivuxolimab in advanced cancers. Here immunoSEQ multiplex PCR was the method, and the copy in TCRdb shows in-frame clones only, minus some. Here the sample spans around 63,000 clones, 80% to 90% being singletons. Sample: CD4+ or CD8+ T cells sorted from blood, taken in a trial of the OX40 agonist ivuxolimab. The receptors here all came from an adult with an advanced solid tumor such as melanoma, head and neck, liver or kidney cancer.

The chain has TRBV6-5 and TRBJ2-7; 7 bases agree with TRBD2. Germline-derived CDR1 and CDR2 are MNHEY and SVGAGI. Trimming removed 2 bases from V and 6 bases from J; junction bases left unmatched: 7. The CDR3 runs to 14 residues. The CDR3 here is CASSYPGTTGEQYF. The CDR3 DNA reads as TGTGCCAGCAGTTACCCCGGGACTACGGGCGAGCAGTACTTC.

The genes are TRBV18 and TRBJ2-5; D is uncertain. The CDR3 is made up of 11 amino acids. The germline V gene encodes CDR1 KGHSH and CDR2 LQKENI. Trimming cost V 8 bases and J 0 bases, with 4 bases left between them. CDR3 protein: CASTDQETQYF. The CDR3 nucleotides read TGTGCCAGCACAGACCAAGAGACCCAGTACTTC.

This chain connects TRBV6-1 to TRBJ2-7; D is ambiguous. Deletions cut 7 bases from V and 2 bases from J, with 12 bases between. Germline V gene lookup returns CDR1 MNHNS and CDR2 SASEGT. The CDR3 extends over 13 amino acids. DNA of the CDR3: TGTGCCAGCACGGACGGAAGCCCCTACGAGCAGTACTTC. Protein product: CASTDGSPYEQYF.

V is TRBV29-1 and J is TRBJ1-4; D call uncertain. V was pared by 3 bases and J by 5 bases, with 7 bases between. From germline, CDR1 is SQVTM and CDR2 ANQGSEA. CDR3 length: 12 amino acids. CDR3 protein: CSVDEGNEKLFF. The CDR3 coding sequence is TGCAGCGTTGATGAAGGGAATGAAAAACTGTTTTTT.

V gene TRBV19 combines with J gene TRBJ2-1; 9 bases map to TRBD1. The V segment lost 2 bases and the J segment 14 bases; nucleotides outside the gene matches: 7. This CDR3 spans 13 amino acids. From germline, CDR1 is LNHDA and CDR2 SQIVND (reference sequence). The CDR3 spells CASSITPDRGEFF. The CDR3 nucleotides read TGTGCCAGTAGTATAACCCCCGACAGGGGGGAGTTCTTC.

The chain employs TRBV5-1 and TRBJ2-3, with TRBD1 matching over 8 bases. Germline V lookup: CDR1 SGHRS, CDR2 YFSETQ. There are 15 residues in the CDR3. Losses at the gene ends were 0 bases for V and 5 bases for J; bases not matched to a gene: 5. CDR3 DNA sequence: TGCGCCAGCAGCTTGGCCCAGGGGGCTAAAGATACGCAGTATTTT. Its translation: CASSLAQGAKDTQYF.

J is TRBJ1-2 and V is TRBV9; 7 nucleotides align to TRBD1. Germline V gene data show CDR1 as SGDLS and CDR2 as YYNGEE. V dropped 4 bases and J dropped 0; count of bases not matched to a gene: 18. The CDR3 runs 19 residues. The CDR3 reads CASSPPVMLRDSSNYGYTF. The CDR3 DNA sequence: TGTGCCAGCAGCCCGCCTGTAATGCTCCGGGACAGCTCTAACTATGGCTACACCTTC. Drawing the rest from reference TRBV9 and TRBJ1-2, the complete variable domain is DSGVTQTPKHLITATGQRVTLRCSPRSGDLSVYWYQQSLDQGLQFLIQYYNGEERAKGNILERFSAQQFPDLHSELNLSSLELGDSALYFCASSPPVMLRDSSNYGYTFGSGTRLTVV.

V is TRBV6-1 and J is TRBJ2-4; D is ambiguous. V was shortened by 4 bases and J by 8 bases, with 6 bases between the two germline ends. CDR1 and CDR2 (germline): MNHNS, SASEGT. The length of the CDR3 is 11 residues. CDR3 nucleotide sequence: TGTGCCAGCAGTGGGAGAGACATTCAGTACTTC. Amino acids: CASSGRDIQYF.

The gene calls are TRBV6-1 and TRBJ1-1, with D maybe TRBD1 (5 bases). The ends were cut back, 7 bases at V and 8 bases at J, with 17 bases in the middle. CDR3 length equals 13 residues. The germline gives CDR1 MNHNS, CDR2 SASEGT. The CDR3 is CASTQSRGLEAFF. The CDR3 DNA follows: TGTGCCAGCACCCAGTCCCGGGGCTTAGAAGCTTTCTTT.

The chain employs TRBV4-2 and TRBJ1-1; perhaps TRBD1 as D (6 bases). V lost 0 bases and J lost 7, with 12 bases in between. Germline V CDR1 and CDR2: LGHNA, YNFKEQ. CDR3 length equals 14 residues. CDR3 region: CASSQDWQGSEAFF. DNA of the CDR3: TGTGCCAGCAGCCAAGATTGGCAGGGGAGTGAAGCTTTCTTT.

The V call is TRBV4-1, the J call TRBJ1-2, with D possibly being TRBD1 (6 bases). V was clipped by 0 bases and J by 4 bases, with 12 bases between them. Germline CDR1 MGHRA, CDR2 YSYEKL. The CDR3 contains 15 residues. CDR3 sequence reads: CASSQEGALGYGYTF. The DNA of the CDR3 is TGCGCCAGCAGCCAAGAGGGGGCGCTGGGCTATGGCTACACCTTC.

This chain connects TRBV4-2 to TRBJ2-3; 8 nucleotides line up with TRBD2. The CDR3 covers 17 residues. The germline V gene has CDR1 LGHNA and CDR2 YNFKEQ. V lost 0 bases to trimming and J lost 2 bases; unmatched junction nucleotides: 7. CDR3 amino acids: CASSQDGVAGTTDTQYF. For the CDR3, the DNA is TGTGCCAGCAGCCAAGATGGAGTAGCGGGGACCACAGATACGCAGTATTTT.

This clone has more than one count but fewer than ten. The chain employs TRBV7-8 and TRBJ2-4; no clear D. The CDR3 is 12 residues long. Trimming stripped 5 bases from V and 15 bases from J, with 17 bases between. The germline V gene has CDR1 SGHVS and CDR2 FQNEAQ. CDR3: CASSPDTYPRYF. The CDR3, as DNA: TGTGCCAGCAGCCCCGATACCTACCCGAGGTACTTC.

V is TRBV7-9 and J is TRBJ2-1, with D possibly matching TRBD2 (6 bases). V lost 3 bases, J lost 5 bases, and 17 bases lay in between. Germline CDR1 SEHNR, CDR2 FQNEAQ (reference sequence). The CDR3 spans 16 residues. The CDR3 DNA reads TGTGCCAGCAGCTTCAGGAGGGAGACTTTCCACAATGAGCAGTTCTTC. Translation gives CASSFRRETFHNEQFF.

CDR3 sequence: CASSPPTTSGRAYEQFF. Here the CDR3 DNA reads TGTGCCAGCAGCCCCCCTACTACTAGCGGGAGGGCTTATGAGCAGTTCTTC. The genes are TRBV11-3 and TRBJ2-1, with 13 bases fitting TRBD2. CDR3 length: 17 residues. Germline V gene data show CDR1 as SGHNT and CDR2 as YENEEA. The junction had 12 bases not matched to a gene; V was cut back by 5 bases and J by 8 bases.

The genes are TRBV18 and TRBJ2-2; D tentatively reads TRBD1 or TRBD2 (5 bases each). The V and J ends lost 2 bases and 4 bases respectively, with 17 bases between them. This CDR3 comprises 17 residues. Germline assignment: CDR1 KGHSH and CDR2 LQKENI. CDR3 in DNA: TGTGCCAGCTCACCATCCGGGACCGCGGCAACCACCGGGGAGCTGTTTTTT. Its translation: CASSPSGTAATTGELFF.

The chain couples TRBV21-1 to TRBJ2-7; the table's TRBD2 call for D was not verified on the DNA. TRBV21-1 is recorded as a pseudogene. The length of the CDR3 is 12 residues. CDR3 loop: CAPPAGLHEQYF. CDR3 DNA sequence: TGTGCCCCTCCAGCTGGACTACACGAGCAGTACTTC.

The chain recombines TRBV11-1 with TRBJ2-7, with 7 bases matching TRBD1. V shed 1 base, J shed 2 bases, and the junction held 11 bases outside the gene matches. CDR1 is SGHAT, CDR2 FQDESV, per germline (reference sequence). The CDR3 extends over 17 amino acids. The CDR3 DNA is TGTGCCAGCAGCTTAGGTCGGACAGGCCCACCTCCCTACGAGCAGTACTTC. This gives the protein CASSLGRTGPPPYEQYF. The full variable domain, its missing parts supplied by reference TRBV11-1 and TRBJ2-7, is EAEVAQSPRYKITEKSQAVAFWCDPISGHATLYWYRQILGQGPELLVQFQDESVVDDSQLPKDRFSAERLKGVDSTLKIQPAELGDSAMYLCASSLGRTGPPPYEQYFGPGTRLTVT.

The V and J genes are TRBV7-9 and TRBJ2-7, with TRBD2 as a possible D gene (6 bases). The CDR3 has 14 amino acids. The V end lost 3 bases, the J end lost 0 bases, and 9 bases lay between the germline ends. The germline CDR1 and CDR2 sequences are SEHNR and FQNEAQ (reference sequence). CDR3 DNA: TGTGCCAGCAGCTTTAGGGAGGCCTCCTACGAGCAGTACTTC. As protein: CASSFREASYEQYF.

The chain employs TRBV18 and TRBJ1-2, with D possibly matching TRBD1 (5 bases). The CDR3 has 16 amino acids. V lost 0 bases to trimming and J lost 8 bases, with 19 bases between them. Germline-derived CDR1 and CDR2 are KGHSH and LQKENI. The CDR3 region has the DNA TGTGCCAGCTCACCACCGGGCAGGGTAGAACAGTGGGGCTACACCTTC. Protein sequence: CASSPPGRVEQWGYTF. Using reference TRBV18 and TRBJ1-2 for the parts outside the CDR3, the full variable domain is NAGVMQNPRHLVRRRGQEARLRCSPMKGHSHVYWYRQLPEEGLKFMVYLQKENIIDESGMPKERFSAEFPKEGPSILRIQQVVRGDSAAYFCASSPPGRVEQWGYTFGSGTRLTVV.

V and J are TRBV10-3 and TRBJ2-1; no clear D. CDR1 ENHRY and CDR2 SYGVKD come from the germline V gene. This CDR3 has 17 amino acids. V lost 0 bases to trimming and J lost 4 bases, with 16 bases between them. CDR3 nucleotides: TGTGCCATCAGTGAGTCGGTTCAGGTCGTCCCGTACAATGAGCAGTTCTTC. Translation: CAISESVQVVPYNEQFF.

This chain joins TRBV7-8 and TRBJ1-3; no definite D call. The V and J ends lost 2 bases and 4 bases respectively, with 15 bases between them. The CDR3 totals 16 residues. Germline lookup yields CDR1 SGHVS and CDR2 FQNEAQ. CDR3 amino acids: CASSLTGARSGNTIYF. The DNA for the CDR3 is TGTGCCAGCAGCTTAACGGGCGCGCGGTCAGGAAACACCATATATTTT.

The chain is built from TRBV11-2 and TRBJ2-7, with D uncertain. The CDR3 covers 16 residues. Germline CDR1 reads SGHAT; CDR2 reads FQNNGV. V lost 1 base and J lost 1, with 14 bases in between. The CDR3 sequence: CASSLVLGLQSYEQYF. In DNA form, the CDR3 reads TGTGCCAGCAGCTTAGTCTTAGGGCTCCAATCCTACGAGCAGTACTTC.

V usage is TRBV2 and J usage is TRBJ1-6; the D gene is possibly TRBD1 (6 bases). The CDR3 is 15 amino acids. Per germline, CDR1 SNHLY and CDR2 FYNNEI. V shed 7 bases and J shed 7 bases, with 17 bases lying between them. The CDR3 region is CASMEDRQGNSPLHF. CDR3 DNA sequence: TGTGCCAGCATGGAAGATAGGCAGGGGAATTCACCCCTCCACTTT.

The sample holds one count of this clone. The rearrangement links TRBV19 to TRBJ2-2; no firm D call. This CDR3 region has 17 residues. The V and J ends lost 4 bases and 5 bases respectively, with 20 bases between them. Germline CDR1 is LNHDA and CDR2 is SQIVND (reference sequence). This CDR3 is CASSTIEKTKITGELFF. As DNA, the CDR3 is TGTGCCAGTAGTACCATTGAAAAGACGAAGATAACCGGGGAGCTGTTTTTT. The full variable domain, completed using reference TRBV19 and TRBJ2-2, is DGGITQSPKYLFRKEGQNVTLSCEQNLNHDAMYWYRQDPGQGLRLIYYSQIVNDFQKGDIAEGYSVSREKKESFPLTVTSAQKNPTAFYLCASSTIEKTKITGELFFGEGSRLTVL.